These 29 T cell receptor beta chains originate from one sample sequenced in a study of shared clonotypes between healthy human individuals. Naivety among CD8 cells was defined by CD45RO negativity and positive CCR7 selection, thereby excluding terminally differentiated effector memory CD45RA+ cells. Assay: immunoSEQ multiplex PCR; the TCRdb copy retains only in-frame clones and omits some. The sample carries about 800,000 clones, 90% to 97% recorded once. The sample consisted of naive CD8+ T cells sorted from blood. The origin of the receptors is a man aged 25-45 years in good health.

The chain combines TRBV6-7 with TRBJ1-1; TRBD1 might be the D (6 bases). TRBV6-7 is an ORF, and what it does is uncertain. CDR3 length: 13 residues. V was trimmed by 3 bases and J by 4 bases, leaving 9 bases between them. This chain's CDR3 is CASSYSRGTEAFF. The CDR3 nucleotides read TGTGCCAGCAGTTATTCCAGGGGCACTGAAGCTTTCTTT.

The chain links TRBV5-4 to TRBJ2-7, with a tentative D call TRBD2 (6 bases). The length of the CDR3 is 13 residues. Trimming stripped 4 bases from V and 4 bases from J, with 12 bases between. The V gene's germline CDR1 is SGHNT and CDR2 YYREEE (reference sequence). CDR3 sequence reads: CASSVGLLYEQYF. The CDR3 bases are TGTGCCAGCAGCGTGGGACTTCTATACGAGCAGTACTTC.

V usage is TRBV29-1 and J usage is TRBJ2-3; D not resolved. The CDR3 has 12 residues. Germline lookup yields CDR1 SQVTM and CDR2 ANQGSEA. V lost 4 bases and J lost 5, with 10 bases in between. CDR3 nucleotide sequence: TGCAGCGTTGTACCCGTCGGAGATACGCAGTATTTT. Protein: CSVVPVGDTQYF.

This chain uses TRBV4-1 with TRBJ2-7; 12 positions match TRBD2. Germline V gene data show CDR1 as MGHRA and CDR2 as YSYEKL. V gave up 5 bases and J gave up 9 bases; unmatched junction bases: 8. This CDR3 is 14 amino acids long. The CDR3 DNA sequence: TGCGCCAGCAGCTATCGACTAGCGGGAGTCGGGCAGTACTTC. This codes for CASSYRLAGVGQYF.

The V and J genes are TRBV29-1 and TRBJ2-7, with 11 nucleotides matching TRBD1. The CDR3 runs to 18 residues. Looked up from germline, CDR1 is SQVTM and CDR2 is ANQGSEA. Trimming took 7 bases from V and 0 from J; bases not matched to a gene: 17. The CDR3 reads CSAAGQGAIEKSSYEQYF. CDR3 DNA: TGCAGCGCGGCCGGACAGGGGGCGATCGAAAAAAGCTCCTACGAGCAGTACTTC.

CDR3 DNA sequence: TGTGCCAGCAGTGAACCGACTAGCGGGACCTCCTACGAGCAGTACTTC. Protein sequence: CASSEPTSGTSYEQYF. The chain has TRBV6-1 and TRBJ2-7; 11 nucleotides align to TRBD2. With 2 bases clipped from V and 0 bases from J, the junction kept 3 bases outside the gene matches. The CDR3 has 16 amino acids. Germline values: CDR1 MNHNS, CDR2 SASEGT.

This chain links TRBV27 with TRBJ2-1; D uncertain. This CDR3 comprises 14 residues. V shed 6 bases and J shed 5 bases, with 14 bases lying between them. Germline lookup yields CDR1 MNHEY and CDR2 SMNVEV (reference sequence). The CDR3: CASRTETGDNEQFF. In DNA form, the CDR3 reads TGTGCCAGCAGGACGGAGACCGGCGACAATGAGCAGTTCTTC.

This clone was recorded a few times. V usage is TRBV19 and J usage is TRBJ1-2, with TRBD1 as a possible D gene (6 bases). Trimming stripped 5 bases from V and 4 bases from J, with 14 bases between. Germline lookup yields CDR1 LNHDA and CDR2 SQIVND (reference sequence). The CDR3 runs to 14 residues. The DNA of the CDR3 is TGTGCCAGTAGTGAGACAGGAGCATCCTATGGCTACACCTTC. Translation: CASSETGASYGYTF.

The chain uses TRBV27 and TRBJ2-7, with 7 bases identical to TRBD2. CDR3 length equals 16 residues. Germline V gene sequence: CDR1 MNHEY, CDR2 SMNVEV (reference sequence). V was clipped by 6 bases and J by 3 bases; unmatched bases: 14. CDR3 residues: CASSLFGLVGGYEQYF. CDR3 bases: TGTGCCAGCAGCCTATTCGGACTAGTGGGAGGCTACGAGCAGTACTTC.

The J gene is TRBJ2-3, the V gene TRBV7-2, with D tentatively TRBD2 (5 bases). Trimming left V 5 bases short and J 3 bases short, with 12 bases between. This CDR3 spans 14 amino acids. Germline V CDR1 and CDR2: SGHTA, FQGNSA. The CDR3 protein is CASSTPSGTDTQYF. The CDR3 DNA follows: TGTGCCAGCAGCACCCCAAGCGGAACAGATACGCAGTATTTT.

The chain uses TRBV25-1 and TRBJ2-5; no clear D gene. The CDR3 has 10 amino acids. CDR1 is MGHDK, CDR2 SYGVNS, per germline. The V end was cut by 8 bases, the J end by 4 bases, with 5 bases between. The CDR3 region is CASARETQYF. In DNA, the CDR3 is TGTGCCAGCGCCCGAGAGACCCAGTACTTC.

CDR3 region: CASEGDTSTDTQYF. Here the CDR3 DNA reads TGTGCCAGCGAGGGGGACACTAGCACAGATACGCAGTATTTT. The chain joins TRBV28 to TRBJ2-3; perhaps TRBD1 as D (6 bases). Germline values: CDR1 MDHEN, CDR2 SYDVKM. The V gene lost 8 bases and the J gene lost 0 bases, with 12 bases spanning the gap. The CDR3 covers 14 residues.

The chain couples TRBV7-9 to TRBJ2-7; the D gene is possibly TRBD1 (5 bases). This CDR3 contains 15 residues. Germline CDR1 reads SEHNR; CDR2 reads FQNEAQ (reference sequence). V was trimmed by 5 bases and J by 0 bases, leaving 14 bases between them. CDR3 nucleotide sequence: TGTGCCAGCAGCACAGACAGAGTTAACTCCTACGAGCAGTACTTC. Its protein is CASSTDRVNSYEQYF.

This chain connects TRBV7-6 to TRBJ2-7; D assignment may be TRBD1 or TRBD2 (6 bases each). Germline V gene sequence: CDR1 SGHVS, CDR2 FNYEAQ. Trimming cost V 5 bases and J 5 bases, with 16 bases left between them. The CDR3 is 14 residues long. The CDR3 here is CASSPLGGVDEQYF. CDR3 nucleotide sequence: TGTGCCAGCAGCCCCCTCGGGGGCGTCGACGAGCAGTACTTC.

This chain connects TRBV29-1 to TRBJ2-1; D gene ambiguous. CDR3 size: 14 residues. The germline V gene encodes CDR1 SQVTM and CDR2 ANQGSEA. Trimming took 7 bases from V and 0 from J, leaving 13 bases between them. CDR3 nucleotides: TGCAGCGGCGTTAACCCGAGCTCCTACAATGAGCAGTTCTTC. Its translation: CSGVNPSSYNEQFF.

This chain connects TRBV18 to TRBJ1-2; tentatively, D is TRBD1 (6 bases). V was cut by 4 bases and J by 1 base, with 13 bases left in between. The CDR3 runs to 15 residues. Looked up from germline, CDR1 is KGHSH and CDR2 is LQKENI. The CDR3 DNA sequence: TGTGCCAGCTCACTCGGACAGACTCTTAACTATGGCTACACCTTC. It specifies CASSLGQTLNYGYTF.

V gene TRBV7-9 combines with J gene TRBJ1-2; unclear D gene. V shed 1 base and J shed 2 bases, with 17 bases lying between them. Germline loops: CDR1 SEHNR, CDR2 FQNEAQ (reference sequence). This CDR3 region has 17 residues. The CDR3 DNA follows: TGTGCCAGCAGCTTAGGGCCCCACAGTTCTGACAACTATGGCTACACCTTC. Residues: CASSLGPHSSDNYGYTF.

This chain uses TRBV4-1 with TRBJ1-1, with a weak D call TRBD1 (5 bases). V was trimmed by 0 bases and J by 2 bases, leaving 13 bases between them. Germline CDR1 and CDR2: MGHRA and YSYEKL. This CDR3 region has 16 residues. The CDR3 DNA follows: TGCGCCAGCAGCCAAGAGATAGGGGCGTTTAACACTGAAGCTTTCTTT. Its protein is CASSQEIGAFNTEAFF.

The chain uses TRBV13 and TRBJ2-5; D remains ambiguous. Germline assignment: CDR1 PRHDT and CDR2 FYEKMQ (reference sequence). Trimming cost V 4 bases and J 0 bases, with 6 bases left between them. The length of the CDR3 is 13 residues. CDR3 region: CASSYWYQETQYF. The CDR3 DNA follows: TGTGCCAGCAGCTACTGGTACCAAGAGACCCAGTACTTC.

The J gene is TRBJ2-7, the V gene TRBV7-9; D possibly uses TRBD1 or TRBD2 (5 bases each). V was pared by 4 bases and J by 2 bases, with 21 bases between. The CDR3 is made up of 17 amino acids. Germline V gene data show CDR1 as SEHNR and CDR2 as FQNEAQ (reference sequence). Here the CDR3 reads CASSSGGPGTPTYEQYF. The CDR3, as DNA: TGTGCCAGCAGCTCCGGCGGCCCCGGGACGCCAACCTACGAGCAGTACTTC.

This rearrangement joins TRBV27 to TRBJ1-2; unclear D gene. Germline CDR1 reads MNHEY; CDR2 reads SMNVEV (reference sequence). The length of the CDR3 is 14 residues. Trimming cost V 1 base and J 8 bases, with 14 bases left between them. The CDR3 reads CASSLLPPPYGYTF. Written as DNA, the CDR3 is TGTGCCAGCAGTTTATTGCCCCCCCCATACGGCTACACCTTC.

The chain is built from TRBV27 and TRBJ2-2; the D gene is possibly TRBD1 (5 bases). Per germline, CDR1 MNHEY and CDR2 SMNVEV (reference sequence). This CDR3 is built from 12 residues. Trimming took off 5 bases at V and 8 bases at J, with 9 bases between the two ends. CDR3 nucleotides: TGTGCCAGCAGTCATCAGGGAGGGGAGCTGTTTTTT. It yields the protein CASSHQGGELFF.

This chain links TRBV29-1 with TRBJ2-1; 12 bases align to TRBD2. The germline CDR1 and CDR2 sequences are SQVTM and ANQGSEA. CDR3 length: 17 residues. The V segment lost 3 bases and the J segment 0 bases; nucleotides outside the gene matches: 6. The CDR3 loop reads CSVDGTSGPSSYNEQFF. The DNA for the CDR3 is TGCAGCGTTGATGGGACTAGCGGGCCGAGCTCCTACAATGAGCAGTTCTTC.

This clone came up once. The same CDR3 also results from other DNA sequences found in this sample. As DNA, the CDR3 is TGTGCCAGCAGCGGAAGCTCCTACGAGCAGTACTTC. Translated: CASSGSSYEQYF. The chain combines TRBV7-9 with TRBJ2-7; D gene unclear. This CDR3 has 12 residues. Trimming stripped 5 bases from V and 0 bases from J, with 5 bases between. Germline CDR1 is SEHNR and CDR2 is FQNEAQ (reference sequence).

The rearrangement uses TRBV7-9 and TRBJ2-6; tentative D call: TRBD2 (5 bases). The V and J ends lost 5 bases and 2 bases respectively, with 22 bases between them. This CDR3 has 19 amino acids. CDR1 is SEHNR, CDR2 FQNEAQ, per germline (reference sequence). CDR3 bases: TGTGCCAGCAGCCGTGAGTCCTCCCCGGGGAAGCCTGGGGCCAACGTCCTGACTTTC. Translating it yields CASSRESSPGKPGANVLTF.

The genes are TRBV7-2 and TRBJ2-7, with 14 bases aligning to TRBD2. Germline loops: CDR1 SGHTA, CDR2 FQGNSA. This CDR3 is 16 amino acids long. V lost 5 bases to trimming and J lost 4 bases; unmatched junction nucleotides: 7. In DNA form, the CDR3 reads TGTGCCAGCAGCCCTTATTGGACTAGCGGGAGGTACGAGCAGTACTTC. As protein: CASSPYWTSGRYEQYF.

V and J are TRBV7-6 and TRBJ2-7, with 8 positions matching TRBD2. Per germline, CDR1 SGHVS and CDR2 FNYEAQ. The length of the CDR3 is 12 residues. Trimming removed 5 bases from V and 9 bases from J; junction bases left unmatched: 6. The CDR3 sequence is CASSVGGLGQYF. CDR3 DNA sequence: TGTGCCAGCAGCGTCGGGGGACTAGGGCAGTACTTC. Together with reference TRBV7-6 and TRBJ2-7, the CDR3 gives the full variable domain: GAGVSQSPRYKVTKRGQDVALRCDPISGHVSLYWYRQALGQGPEFLTYFNYEAQQDKSGLPNDRFSAERPEGSISTLTIQRTEQRDSAMYRCASSVGGLGQYFGPGTRLTVT.

This clone showed up just once. V usage is TRBV10-2 and J usage is TRBJ1-5, with D hard to call. Trimming removed 7 bases from V and 3 bases from J, with 7 bases in between. This CDR3 region has 12 residues. In germline, CDR1 is WSHSY, CDR2 SAAADI. CDR3 residues: CASTETNQPQHF. The CDR3 coding sequence is TGCGCCAGCACCGAAACCAATCAGCCCCAGCATTTT.

The chain links TRBV4-1 to TRBJ1-5; D remains unclear. The V and J ends lost 2 bases and 0 bases respectively, with 5 bases between them. Germline loops: CDR1 MGHRA, CDR2 YSYEKL. The CDR3 has 14 amino acids. The CDR3 loop reads CASSQQISNQPQHF. Here the CDR3 DNA reads TGCGCCAGCAGCCAACAAATTAGCAATCAGCCCCAGCATTTT.